Listed here are 25 T cell receptor beta chains from one sample, sequenced in a study of cytomegalovirus exposure and HLA in healthy donors. Sequencing was performed with immunoSEQ multiplex PCR; in TCRdb, only in-frame clones are kept and a portion is missing. The repertoire has 150,000 or so clones, 85% to 90% of them found once; the top ten carry about 3.5%. Sequences were obtained from PBMCs. The receptor set was obtained from a woman aged 18-30 years in good health and CMV-seropositive.

CDR3: CASSPRNYGSSYEQYF. As DNA, the CDR3 is TGTGCCAGCTCACCACGAAACTACGGAAGCTCCTACGAGCAGTACTTC. This chain links TRBV18 with TRBJ2-7; D unresolved. The CDR3 totals 16 residues. Germline V gene data show CDR1 as KGHSH and CDR2 as LQKENI. V was clipped by 1 base and J by 0 bases, with 13 bases between them.

The V and J genes are TRBV11-2 and TRBJ2-2; D is unresolved. CDR3 length: 14 amino acids. In germline, CDR1 is SGHAT, CDR2 FQNNGV. Trimming stripped 7 bases from V and 1 base from J, with 10 bases between. CDR3: CASIPTGNTGELFF. DNA for the CDR3: TGTGCCAGCATCCCGACTGGGAACACCGGGGAGCTGTTTTTT.

V gene TRBV10-3 combines with J gene TRBJ1-2, with TRBD1 matching over 10 bases. Germline CDR1 and CDR2: ENHRY and SYGVKD. With V trimmed by 5 bases and J by 13 bases, 10 bases remained unmatched. The CDR3 runs to 13 residues. The CDR3 spells CAISKSDRGPVTF. DNA for the CDR3: TGTGCCATCAGTAAATCAGACAGGGGGCCAGTCACCTTC.

J is TRBJ1-2 and V is TRBV29-1; no definite D call. There are 14 residues in the CDR3. The germline CDR1 and CDR2 sequences are SQVTM and ANQGSEA. The V and J ends lost 6 bases and 0 bases respectively, with 14 bases between them. This CDR3 reads CSVIHSGSNYGYTF. Here the CDR3 DNA reads TGCAGCGTGATTCACTCGGGTTCTAACTATGGCTACACCTTC.

The sample holds one count of this clone. The chain couples TRBV11-2 to TRBJ1-4; the D gene is possibly TRBD1 (5 bases). The CDR3 is made up of 15 amino acids. Germline V gene data show CDR1 as SGHAT and CDR2 as FQNNGV. Trimming took off 2 bases at V and 5 bases at J, with 12 bases between the two ends. The CDR3 bases are TGTGCCAGCAGCTTACGCGTGGACATAAATGAAAAACTGTTTTTT. It codes for CASSLRVDINEKLFF.

The J gene is TRBJ2-7, the V gene TRBV6-5, with D possibly being TRBD1 (6 bases). Germline V gene data show CDR1 as MNHEY and CDR2 as SVGAGI. CDR3 size: 14 residues. V lost 7 bases to trimming and J lost 5 bases, with 18 bases between them. CDR3 nucleotides: TGTGCCAGCAATATGCTGTCAGGGGCCGACGAGCAGTACTTC. It translates to CASNMLSGADEQYF.

This clone was found once. The chain recombines TRBV29-1 with TRBJ2-1; 10 bases match TRBD1. V shed 3 bases and J 3 bases; nucleotides not matched to a gene: 20. The CDR3 extends over 20 amino acids. Germline CDR1 reads SQVTM; CDR2 reads ANQGSEA. This CDR3 is CSVEGADRGRSAGIYNEQFF. In nucleotides, the CDR3 is TGCAGCGTTGAGGGAGCCGACAGGGGGCGATCAGCAGGAATCTACAATGAGCAGTTCTTC.

About this clone: The sample holds other DNA sequences that translate to the same CDR3. The chain carries TRBV5-1 and TRBJ1-5; D possibly corresponds to TRBD1 (6 bases). Trimming left V 5 bases short and J 7 bases short, with 16 bases between. The CDR3 sequence is 14 residues long. Germline values: CDR1 SGHRS, CDR2 YFSETQ. The CDR3 loop is CASSLAGGGQPQHF. The CDR3, as DNA: TGCGCCAGCAGTCTAGCGGGGGGCGGACAGCCCCAGCATTTT.

V and J are TRBV19 and TRBJ1-4; D is unclear. CDR1 is LNHDA, CDR2 SQIVND, per germline (reference sequence). The CDR3 is made up of 14 amino acids. V lost 7 bases and J 0 bases, leaving 9 bases between the germline ends. The CDR3: CASNPRATNEKLFF. In DNA form, the CDR3 reads TGTGCCAGTAACCCCCGGGCAACTAATGAAAAACTGTTTTTT.

The genes are TRBV9 and TRBJ1-4; D is perhaps TRBD1 (5 bases). Germline CDR1 and CDR2: SGDLS and YYNGEE. CDR3 length equals 19 residues. V lost 0 bases and J lost 0, with 18 bases in between. CDR3 region: CASSVGPGRRGPTNEKLFF. The CDR3 nucleotides read TGTGCCAGCAGCGTAGGGCCAGGGAGGAGGGGTCCAACTAATGAAAAACTGTTTTTT.

CDR3 in amino acids: CASSYSGEREKLFF. In DNA, the CDR3 is TGTGCCAGCAGTTATTCAGGGGAGAGGGAAAAACTGTTTTTT. The V and J genes are TRBV6-5 and TRBJ1-4, with TRBD1 as a possible D gene (6 bases). CDR1 MNHEY and CDR2 SVGAGI come from the germline V gene. Trimming stripped 3 bases from V and 8 bases from J, with 13 bases between. This CDR3 region has 14 residues.

The chain employs TRBV4-3 and TRBJ2-2; possibly TRBD1 for D (6 bases). Germline values: CDR1 LGHNA, CDR2 YSLEER. Trimming took 3 bases from V and 5 from J, leaving 19 bases between them. The CDR3 extends over 17 amino acids. In nucleotides, the CDR3 is TGCGCCAGCAGCCAGGGGGCGGCCGTAATTTCGACCGGGGAGCTGTTTTTT. It specifies CASSQGAAVISTGELFF.

This clone was counted once. The CDR3 here is CASSEGQLSYNEQFF. The CDR3 DNA reads TGTGCCAGCAGCGAAGGACAACTTTCCTACAATGAGCAGTTCTTC. The chain links TRBV5-4 to TRBJ2-1, with D perhaps TRBD1 (5 bases). The germline V and J ends were trimmed by 4 bases and 1 base, with 12 bases remaining between them. Germline lookup yields CDR1 SGHNT and CDR2 YYREEE (reference sequence). This CDR3 contains 15 residues.

This clone was seen a few times. The chain combines TRBV4-2 with TRBJ1-2; 7 nucleotides align to TRBD1. Germline assignment: CDR1 LGHNA and CDR2 YNFKEQ. There are 16 residues in the CDR3. V shed 0 bases and J 2 bases; nucleotides not matched to a gene: 6. CDR3 loop: CASSQDGGQLNYGYTF. The CDR3 nucleotides are TGTGCCAGCAGCCAAGATGGGGGACAGCTCAACTATGGCTACACCTTC.

V is TRBV9 and J is TRBJ1-2, with 10 bases lining up with TRBD1. The V gene's germline CDR1 is SGDLS and CDR2 YYNGEE. This CDR3 comprises 17 residues. Trimming at V came to 0 bases and at J to 5 bases, leaving 10 bases not matched to a gene. In DNA, the CDR3 is TGTGCCAGCAGCGTAGGCACTTTTGGGACAGGGGATTATGGCTACACCTTC. Protein product: CASSVGTFGTGDYGYTF.

V usage is TRBV7-9 and J usage is TRBJ2-7; 12 nucleotides match TRBD2. Per the germline V gene, CDR1 is SEHNR and CDR2 is FQNEAQ (reference sequence). There are 15 residues in the CDR3. V lost 5 bases, J lost 2 bases, and 4 bases stayed unmatched. CDR3 coding DNA: TGTGCCAGCAGCCCCCGGACTAGCGGGGCCTACGAGCAGTACTTC. As protein: CASSPRTSGAYEQYF.

The chain recombines TRBV6-5 with TRBJ1-1; no definite D call. Trimming took off 4 bases at V and 1 base at J, with 13 bases between the two ends. CDR1 is MNHEY, CDR2 SVGAGI, per germline. The CDR3 runs to 15 residues. The CDR3 reads CASSSPGRKNTEAFF. For the CDR3, the DNA is TGTGCCAGCAGTTCCCCCGGCAGGAAGAACACTGAAGCTTTCTTT.

The chain has TRBV27 and TRBJ2-5; 9 positions match TRBD2. V lost 10 bases to trimming and J lost 5 bases; unmatched junction nucleotides: 17. This CDR3 region has 16 residues. Germline CDR1 reads MNHEY; CDR2 reads SMNVEV (reference sequence). The CDR3 DNA is TGTGCCATGACCCCGGGACTAGCAATACTAGAGGAGACCCAGTACTTC. Residues: CAMTPGLAILEETQYF.

The gene calls are TRBV29-1 and TRBJ1-1; D remains ambiguous. This CDR3 spans 12 amino acids. V was trimmed by 3 bases and J by 4 bases, leaving 9 bases between them. In germline, CDR1 is SQVTM, CDR2 ANQGSEA. CDR3 amino acids: CSVDGLGTEAFF. The DNA for the CDR3 is TGCAGCGTTGATGGTCTCGGCACTGAAGCTTTCTTT.

The gene calls are TRBV25-1 and TRBJ2-1; tentative D call: TRBD1 (5 bases). This CDR3 comprises 15 residues. V was cut by 6 bases and J by 3 bases, with 15 bases left in between. Germline V CDR1 and CDR2: MGHDK, SYGVNS. CDR3 DNA: TGTGCCAGCAGCCTGATCTGGGGCGGCTACAATGAGCAGTTCTTC. Translation gives CASSLIWGGYNEQFF.

The V call is TRBV7-9, the J call TRBJ2-1; TRBD2 is a possible D gene (5 bases). Per germline, CDR1 SEHNR and CDR2 FQNEAQ (reference sequence). V gave up 1 base and J gave up 0 bases, with 16 bases separating them. The CDR3 loop spans 18 amino acids. Here the CDR3 reads CASSLVGWRSSSYNEQFF. The CDR3 DNA sequence: TGTGCCAGCAGCTTAGTAGGGTGGAGGAGTAGCTCCTACAATGAGCAGTTCTTC.

The V call is TRBV5-1, the J call TRBJ2-1, with 13 bases aligning to TRBD2. J lost 6 bases, V lost 8 bases, and 2 bases had no gene match. This CDR3 is built from 13 residues. Germline CDR1 reads SGHRS; CDR2 reads YFSETQ. The CDR3 protein is CARGLAGINEQFF. CDR3 nucleotide sequence: TGCGCCAGGGGACTAGCGGGAATCAATGAGCAGTTCTTC.

This clone appeared once. This sequence joins TRBV29-1 and TRBJ2-1; TRBD1 is a possible D gene (5 bases). CDR3 length equals 15 residues. CDR1 and CDR2 (germline): SQVTM, ANQGSEA. V lost 1 base to trimming and J lost 1 base, with 11 bases between them. The CDR3 reads CSVEGAQGSYNEQFF. The CDR3 DNA is TGCAGCGTTGAAGGGGCGCAGGGTTCCTACAATGAGCAGTTCTTC.

This chain uses TRBV5-3 with TRBJ1-1; D possibly corresponds to TRBD1 (6 bases). TRBV5-3 is filed as an ORF, its function uncertain. Between the trimmed V and J ends, which lost 4 bases and 1 base, there was a span of 11 bases. This CDR3 is built from 14 residues. CDR3 in amino acids: CARSVGQRNTEAFF. CDR3 nucleotide sequence: TGTGCCAGAAGCGTCGGACAGAGGAACACTGAAGCTTTCTTT.

The CDR3 loop reads CASSIRGEASYNEQFF. The CDR3 bases are TGTGCCAGTAGTATTCGGGGGGAGGCGTCCTACAATGAGCAGTTCTTC. The chain carries TRBV19 and TRBJ2-1; 7 nucleotides align to TRBD2. The CDR3 is made up of 16 amino acids. The germline V gene encodes CDR1 LNHDA and CDR2 SQIVND (reference sequence). Trimming at V came to 3 bases and at J to 1 base, leaving 6 bases not matched to a gene.